This T cell receptor (beta chain) was sequenced for a study of blood T cell repertoires in COVID-19. Looking at the study overall: The United States, Italy and Spain supplied acute and convalescent COVID-19 samples.

Here immunoSEQ multiplex PCR was the method, and the copy in TCRdb shows in-frame clones only, minus some. The sample has a few hundred thousand clones, about 86% seen once. This clone appeared once. While infection was still active, Seattle patients were enrolled and then followed longitudinally. This TCR came from a person between 65 and 79 years old with COVID-19, enrolled during active disease. The sequenced sample was peripheral blood.

CDR3 nucleotide sequence: TGTGCCAGCAGACCTGACAGGGGAGGCTCCTACGAGCAGTACTTC. This translates into CASRPDRGGSYEQYF. The J gene is TRBJ2-7, the V gene TRBV6-5, with 8 bases that match TRBD1. The J segment lost 0 bases and the V segment lost 6 bases, leaving 7 bases of the junction unmatched. The CDR3 spans 15 residues. Per the germline V gene, CDR1 is MNHEY and CDR2 is SVGAGI.